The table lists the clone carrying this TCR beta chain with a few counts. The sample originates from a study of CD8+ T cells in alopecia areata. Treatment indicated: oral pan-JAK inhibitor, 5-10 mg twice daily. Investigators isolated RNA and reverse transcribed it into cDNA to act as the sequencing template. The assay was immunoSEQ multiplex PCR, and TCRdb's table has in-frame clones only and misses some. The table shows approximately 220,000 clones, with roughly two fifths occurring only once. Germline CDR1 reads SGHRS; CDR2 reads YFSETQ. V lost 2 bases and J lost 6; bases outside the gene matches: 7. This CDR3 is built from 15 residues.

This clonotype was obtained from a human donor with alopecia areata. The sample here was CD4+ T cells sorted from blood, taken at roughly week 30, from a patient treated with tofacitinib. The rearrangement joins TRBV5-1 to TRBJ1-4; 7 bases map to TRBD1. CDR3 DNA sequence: TGCGCCAGCAGCTTACAGGGGAGGGGAGATGAAAAACTGTTTTTT. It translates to CASSLQGRGDEKLFF.